A selection of T cell receptor beta chains follows, all from one sample in a study of OX40 agonist ivuxolimab in advanced cancers. Assay used: immunoSEQ multiplex PCR; TCRdb lists only in-frame clones, some missing. The top ten clones hold roughly 19% of a sample with more than 50,000 clones, about 94% of them seen once. The source material was CD4+ or CD8+ T cells sorted from blood, sampled in a trial of the OX40 agonist ivuxolimab. The receptors stem from an adult with an advanced solid tumor such as melanoma, head and neck, liver or kidney cancer. The CDR3 runs from the conserved cysteine through the conserved F or W. The order of the fields is D gene, J gene, clone size, V gene, CDR3 DNA, CDR3 protein. D genes are given only for firm matches. Where a row states a size, it is once, few, many or the class of an expanded clone; other rows omit it.

>.|TRBJ2-7|once|TRBV28
TGTGCCAGCAGTGCAGAACGGACAGTGTCACGGGGGTACGAGCAGTACTTC
CASSAERTVSRGYEQYF
>.|TRBJ2-7|.|TRBV6-1
TGTGCCAGCACATATGGGCCCGAGCAGTACTTC
CASTYGPEQYF
>.|TRBJ2-1|.|TRBV9
TGTGCCAGCACAGACGAATACAATGAGCAGTTCTTC
CASTDEYNEQFF
>.|TRBJ2-7|few|TRBV19
TGTGCCAGTAGTATAGATCCCACCAGCTACGAGCAGTACTTC
CASSIDPTSYEQYF
>.|TRBJ1-5|.|TRBV28
TGTGCCAGCGCCCACTCGCGGGGTCAGCCCCAGCATTTT
CASAHSRGQPQHF
>.|TRBJ1-5|.|TRBV11-3
TGTGCCAGCAGCTACCCGACTCGACAGTTTCTGCCCCAGCATTTT
CASSYPTRQFLPQHF
>TRBD1|TRBJ2-3|.|TRBV9
TGTGCCAGCAGCGTAAGCCAGGGGGCAGATACGCAGTATTTT
CASSVSQGADTQYF
>.|TRBJ2-3|.|TRBV5-4
TGTGCCAGCAGCTTGGCCGCAGATACGCAGTATTTT
CASSLAADTQYF
>TRBD1|TRBJ2-7|.|TRBV7-6
TGTGCCAGCAGCGGCCCCGGGACAGGGGCCTACGAGCAGTACTTC
CASSGPGTGAYEQYF
>TRBD2|TRBJ2-1|.|TRBV13
TGTGCCAGCAGCTTAAGCGGGAGGGGTTACAATGAGCAGTTCTTC
CASSLSGRGYNEQFF
>.|TRBJ1-4|.|TRBV7-6
TGTGCCAGCAGCTTAGACAGGATAAATGAAAAACTGTTTTTT
CASSLDRINEKLFF
>.|TRBJ1-2|.|TRBV5-4
TGTGCCAGCAGCTTGCCTCCCGGGGCGGACCATGGCTACACCTTC
CASSLPPGADHGYTF
>TRBD2|TRBJ2-2|.|TRBV11-2
TGTGCCAGCAGCTTAAGCGGGGGTGGCACCGGGGAGCTGTTTTTT
CASSLSGGGTGELFF
>.|TRBJ2-7|few|TRBV28
TGTGCCAGCAGTTTAAGACAGAACGAGCAGTACTTC
CASSLRQNEQYF
>TRBD2|TRBJ2-1|.|TRBV4-3
TGCGCCAGCAGCCAAGATCTAGCGGGGTCCGACAATGAGCAGTTCTTC
CASSQDLAGSDNEQFF
>.|TRBJ2-7|.|TRBV30
TGTGCCTGGAGTGTCGGGCCCCCCTACGAGCAGTACTTC
CAWSVGPPYEQYF
>TRBD1|TRBJ2-7|.|TRBV18
TGTGCCAGCTCACCACCCGGACAGGGGTTCGACGAGCAGTACTTC
CASSPPGQGFDEQYF
>.|TRBJ2-3|.|TRBV7-9
TGTGCCAGCAGCGAAGGATGGTTTACAGATACGCAGTATTTT
CASSEGWFTDTQYF
>.|TRBJ2-2|.|TRBV28
TGTGCCAGCAGTTTAGTGCCGGTAAACCCCAGGGCCGGGGAGCTGTTTTTT
CASSLVPVNPRAGELFF
>.|TRBJ1-2|.|TRBV2
TGTGCCAGCAGTGAAAGGGGGGGGTCCTATGGCTACACCTTC
CASSERGGSYGYTF
>TRBD2|TRBJ2-3|.|TRBV30
TGTGCCTGGAGTGTGGGGGGGTCCTCCAGCACAGATACGCAGTATTTT
CAWSVGGSSSTDTQYF
>.|TRBJ1-3|once|TRBV7-9
TGTGCCAGCAGCTTAGCGCCGACAGTCTCTGGAAACACCATATATTTT
CASSLAPTVSGNTIYF
>.|TRBJ2-5|.|TRBV7-9
TGTGCCAGCAGCTTTCTTGGAGAGACCCAGTACTTC
CASSFLGETQYF
>.|TRBJ2-7|once|TRBV27
TGTGCCAGCAGTCACGGGGCCAGCTACGAGCAGTACTTC
CASSHGASYEQYF
>.|TRBJ2-3|.|TRBV27
TGTGCCAGCAACAATCCGTCCAGCACAGATACGCAGTATTTT
CASNNPSSTDTQYF
>.|TRBJ2-5|.|TRBV11-2
TGTGCCAGCAGCTCGCCGGGACGCCAAGGGGTAGAGACCCAGTACTTC
CASSSPGRQGVETQYF
>TRBD1|TRBJ1-1|.|TRBV7-9
TGTGCCAGCAGCTTGGGACAGGGGGGGAACACTGAAGCTTTCTTT
CASSLGQGGNTEAFF
>TRBD1|TRBJ2-7|few|TRBV13
TGTGCCAGCAGCCGCCTCCGACAGGGTAACACCTACGAGCAGTACTTC
CASSRLRQGNTYEQYF
>.|TRBJ1-2|.|TRBV19
TGTGCCAGTAGTATAGGGAAGGGTACTGGCTACACCTTC
CASSIGKGTGYTF
>.|TRBJ1-2|.|TRBV7-9
TGTGCCAGCAGCTTAGGCACTACCGCACGTAACTATGGCTACACCTTC
CASSLGTTARNYGYTF
>TRBD2|TRBJ2-1|.|TRBV19
TGTGCCAGTAAAGGACTAGCGGGAGGCATGAATGAGCAGTTCTTC
CASKGLAGGMNEQFF
>TRBD1|TRBJ1-1|.|TRBV4-1
TGCGCCAGCAGCCAGCGGGAGGGACAGGGGAACACTGAAGCTTTCTTT
CASSQREGQGNTEAFF
>.|TRBJ2-4|.|TRBV21-1
TGTGCCAGCAGCACCCATCCCGGACTAGCGGAAAATCTAGCCAAAAACATTCAGTACTTC
CASSTHPGLAENLAKNIQYF
>TRBD2|TRBJ2-5|.|TRBV7-8
TGTGCCAGCAGCCTCGGACTAGCGGGACCAGAGACCCAGTACTTC
CASSLGLAGPETQYF
>.|TRBJ2-7|once|TRBV5-1
TGCGCCAGCAGCTTGGCAGCCCAGTACGAGCAGTACTTC
CASSLAAQYEQYF
>.|TRBJ2-3|.|TRBV6-6
TGTGCCAGCAGGTTCTTGTATACGCAGTATTTT
CASRFLYTQYF
>.|TRBJ2-3|.|TRBV9
TGTGCCACATCTACACTCGGGGGCACAGATACGCAGTATTTT
CATSTLGGTDTQYF
>.|TRBJ1-5|.|TRBV30
TGTGCCTGGAGTGTAGGGTGGCTCGAGAGGAATCAGCCCCAGCATTTT
CAWSVGWLERNQPQHF
>.|TRBJ2-3|.|TRBV4-3
TGCGCCAGCAGCCAAGATAGTTCTACTGGTAGAGATACGCAGTATTTT
CASSQDSSTGRDTQYF
>.|TRBJ2-7|.|TRBV27
TGTGCCAGCAGTCCTGACTTATACGCGGGGGAGCAGTACTTC
CASSPDLYAGEQYF
>TRBD2|TRBJ2-7|.|TRBV11-2
TGTGCCAGCAGCTTAGGTCGGGAGGGCCCCTACGAGCAGTACTTC
CASSLGREGPYEQYF
>.|TRBJ2-7|.|TRBV9
TGTGCCAGCAGCATGGACGGGACGGCCTACGAGCAGTACTTC
CASSMDGTAYEQYF
>TRBD1|TRBJ1-1|.|TRBV7-9
TGTGCCAGCAGCCCTGACAGGGCAAAAACTGAAGCTTTCTTT
CASSPDRAKTEAFF
>.|TRBJ1-3|few|TRBV7-3
TGTGCCAGCAGCCCGGACGGCTCTGGAAACACCATATATTTT
CASSPDGSGNTIYF
>TRBD1|TRBJ1-1|medium-sized|TRBV6-5
TGTGCCAGCAGCTTGACAGGGGGGGTCACTGAAGCTTTCTTT
CASSLTGGVTEAFF
>.|TRBJ1-5|few|TRBV7-9
TGTGCCAGCAGCTTAGGGCCCCATCAGCCCCAGCATTTT
CASSLGPHQPQHF
>TRBD2|TRBJ2-1|.|TRBV9
TGTGCCAGCAGTACAGGACTAGCGGGAGTCAATGAGCAGTTCTTC
CASSTGLAGVNEQFF
>.|TRBJ1-1|.|TRBV15
TGTGCCACCAGGGGCGGGAGATACACTGAAGCTTTCTTT
CATRGGRYTEAFF
>.|TRBJ1-5|.|TRBV28
TGTGCCAGCAGATTAGACAGGAGCAGCAATCAGCCCCAGCATTTT
CASRLDRSSNQPQHF
>.|TRBJ1-1|.|TRBV7-9
TGTGCCAGCAGCTTAATCGGGACTGAAGCTTTCTTT
CASSLIGTEAFF
>.|TRBJ2-7|.|TRBV25-1
TGTGCCAGCAGTGGAGGAGCGTTAGACGAGCAGTACTTC
CASSGGALDEQYF